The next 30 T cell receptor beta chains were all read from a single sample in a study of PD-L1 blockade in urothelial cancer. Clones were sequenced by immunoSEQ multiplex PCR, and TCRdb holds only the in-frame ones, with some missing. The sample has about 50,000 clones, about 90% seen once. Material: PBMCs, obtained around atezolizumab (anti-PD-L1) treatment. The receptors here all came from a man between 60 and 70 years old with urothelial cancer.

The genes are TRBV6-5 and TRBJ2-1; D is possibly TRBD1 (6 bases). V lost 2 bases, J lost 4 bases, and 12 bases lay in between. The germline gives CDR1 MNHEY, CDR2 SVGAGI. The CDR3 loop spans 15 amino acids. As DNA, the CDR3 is TGTGCCAGCAGTTACAGGACAGAATTATACAATGAGCAGTTCTTC. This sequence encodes CASSYRTELYNEQFF.

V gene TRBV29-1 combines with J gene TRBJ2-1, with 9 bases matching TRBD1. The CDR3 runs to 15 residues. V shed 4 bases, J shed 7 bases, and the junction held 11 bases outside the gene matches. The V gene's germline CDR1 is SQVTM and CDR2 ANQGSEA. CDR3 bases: TGCAGCGTTGGTGAGGGACAGGGTATCGGGAATGAGCAGTTCTTC. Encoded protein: CSVGEGQGIGNEQFF.

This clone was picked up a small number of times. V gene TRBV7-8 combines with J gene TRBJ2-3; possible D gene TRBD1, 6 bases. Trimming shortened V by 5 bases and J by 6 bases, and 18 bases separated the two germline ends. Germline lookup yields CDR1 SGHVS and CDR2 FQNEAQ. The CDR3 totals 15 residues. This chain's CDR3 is CASSTSAGAGDTQYF. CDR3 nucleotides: TGTGCCAGCAGCACCTCGGCAGGGGCGGGCGATACGCAGTATTTT.

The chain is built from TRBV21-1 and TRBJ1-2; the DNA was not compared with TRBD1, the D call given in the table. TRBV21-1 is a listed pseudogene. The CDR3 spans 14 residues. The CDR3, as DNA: TGTGCCAGCAGCGATAAGGACAGGGCATATGGCTACACCTTC. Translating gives CASSDKDRAYGYTF.

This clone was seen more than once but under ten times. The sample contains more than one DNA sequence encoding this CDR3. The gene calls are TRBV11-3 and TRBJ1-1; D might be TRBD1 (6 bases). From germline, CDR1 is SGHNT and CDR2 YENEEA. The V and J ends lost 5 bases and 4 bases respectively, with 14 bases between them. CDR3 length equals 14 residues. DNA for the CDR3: TGTGCCAGCAGCCCCAACAGGGTAGTCACTGAAGCTTTCTTT. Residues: CASSPNRVVTEAFF.

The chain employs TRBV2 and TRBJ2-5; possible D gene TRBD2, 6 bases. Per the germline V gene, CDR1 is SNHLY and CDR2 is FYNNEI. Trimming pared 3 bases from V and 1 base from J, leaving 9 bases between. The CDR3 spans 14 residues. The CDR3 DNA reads TGTGCCAGCAGTGAGGAGGGCGGCCAAGAGACCCAGTACTTC. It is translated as CASSEEGGQETQYF.

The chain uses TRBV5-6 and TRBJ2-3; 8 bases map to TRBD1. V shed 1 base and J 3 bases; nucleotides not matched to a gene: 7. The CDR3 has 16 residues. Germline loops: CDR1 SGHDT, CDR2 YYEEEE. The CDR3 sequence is CASSLNGQGLTDTQYF. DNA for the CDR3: TGTGCCAGCAGCTTGAACGGACAGGGCCTGACAGATACGCAGTATTTT. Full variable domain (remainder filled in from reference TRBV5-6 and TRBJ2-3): DAGVTQSPTHLIKTRGQQVTLRCSPKSGHDTVSWYQQALGQGPQFIFQYYEEEERQRGNFPDRFSGHQFPNYSSELNVNALLLGDSALYLCASSLNGQGLTDTQYFGPGTRLTVL.

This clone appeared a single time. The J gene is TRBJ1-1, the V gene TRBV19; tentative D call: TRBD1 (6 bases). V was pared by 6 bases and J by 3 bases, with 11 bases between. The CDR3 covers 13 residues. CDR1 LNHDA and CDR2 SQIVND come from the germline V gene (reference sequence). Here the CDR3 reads CASRRQEYTEAFF. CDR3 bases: TGTGCCAGTAGGCGACAGGAGTACACTGAAGCTTTCTTT.

The CDR3 loop is CASSGQGQGYTF. The DNA of the CDR3 is TGTGCCAGCAGTGGACAGGGTCAGGGCTACACCTTC. The chain joins TRBV6-5 to TRBJ1-2, with 8 positions matching TRBD1. The V gene end was trimmed by 5 bases and the J gene end by 8 bases; junction bases not matched to a gene: 4. The CDR3 runs 12 residues. CDR1 MNHEY and CDR2 SVGAGI come from the germline V gene.

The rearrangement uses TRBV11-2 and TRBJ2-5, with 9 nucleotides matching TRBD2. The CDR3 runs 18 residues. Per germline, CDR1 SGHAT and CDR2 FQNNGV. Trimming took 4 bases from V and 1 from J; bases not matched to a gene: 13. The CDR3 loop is CASSSAYGGGVGQETQYF. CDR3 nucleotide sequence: TGTGCCAGCAGCTCGGCTTATGGCGGGGGGGTGGGCCAAGAGACCCAGTACTTC.

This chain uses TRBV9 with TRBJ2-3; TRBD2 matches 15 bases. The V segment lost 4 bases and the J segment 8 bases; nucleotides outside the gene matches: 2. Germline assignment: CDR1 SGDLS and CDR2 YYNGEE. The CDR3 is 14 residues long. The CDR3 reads CASSTGLAGGTQYF. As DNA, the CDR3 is TGTGCCAGCAGCACGGGACTAGCGGGGGGTACGCAGTATTTT.

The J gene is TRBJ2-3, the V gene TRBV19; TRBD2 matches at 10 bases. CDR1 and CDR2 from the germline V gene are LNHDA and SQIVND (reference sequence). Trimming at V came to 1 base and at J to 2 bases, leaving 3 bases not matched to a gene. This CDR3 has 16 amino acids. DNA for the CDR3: TGTGCCAGTAGTATAGGGACTAGCGGATACACAGATACGCAGTATTTT. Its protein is CASSIGTSGYTDTQYF.

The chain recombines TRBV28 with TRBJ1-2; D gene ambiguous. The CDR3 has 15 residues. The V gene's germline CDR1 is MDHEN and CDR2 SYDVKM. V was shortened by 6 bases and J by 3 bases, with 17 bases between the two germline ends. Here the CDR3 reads CASRRNGPGDYGYTF. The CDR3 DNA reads TGTGCCAGCAGAAGAAATGGGCCCGGCGACTATGGCTACACCTTC.

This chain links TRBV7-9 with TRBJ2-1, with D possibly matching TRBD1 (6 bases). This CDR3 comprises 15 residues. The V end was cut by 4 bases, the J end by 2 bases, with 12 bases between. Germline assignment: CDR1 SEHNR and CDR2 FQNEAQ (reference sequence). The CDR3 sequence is CASSYSDRTYNEQFF. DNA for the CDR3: TGTGCCAGCAGCTACTCGGACAGAACCTACAATGAGCAGTTCTTC.

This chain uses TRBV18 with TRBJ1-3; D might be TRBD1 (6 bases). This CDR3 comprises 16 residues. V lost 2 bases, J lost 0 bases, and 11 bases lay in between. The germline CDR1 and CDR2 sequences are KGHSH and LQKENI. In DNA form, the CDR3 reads TGTGCCAGCTCACCATTGGACAGCAGCTCTGGAAACACCATATATTTT. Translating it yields CASSPLDSSSGNTIYF.

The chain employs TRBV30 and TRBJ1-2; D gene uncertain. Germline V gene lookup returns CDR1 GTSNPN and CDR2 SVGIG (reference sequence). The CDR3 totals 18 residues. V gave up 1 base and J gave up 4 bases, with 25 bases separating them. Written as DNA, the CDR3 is TGTGCCTGGAGTGACCCTTGGGCAGGTTTCGACCTTCTCTATGGCTACACCTTC. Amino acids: CAWSDPWAGFDLLYGYTF.

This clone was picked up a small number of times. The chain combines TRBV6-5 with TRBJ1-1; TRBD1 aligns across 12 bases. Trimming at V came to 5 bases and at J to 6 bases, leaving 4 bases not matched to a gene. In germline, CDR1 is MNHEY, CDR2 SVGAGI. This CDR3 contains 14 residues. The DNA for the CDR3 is TGTGCCAGCAGTCCCCGGGACAGGGGGCCTGAAGCTTTCTTT. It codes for CASSPRDRGPEAFF.

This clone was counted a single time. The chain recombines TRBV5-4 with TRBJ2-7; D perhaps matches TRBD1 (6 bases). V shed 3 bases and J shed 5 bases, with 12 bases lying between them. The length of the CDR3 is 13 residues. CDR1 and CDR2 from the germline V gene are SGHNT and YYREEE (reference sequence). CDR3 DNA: TGTGCCAGCAGCTCCAATAACAGGGACGAGCAGTACTTC. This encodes CASSSNNRDEQYF.

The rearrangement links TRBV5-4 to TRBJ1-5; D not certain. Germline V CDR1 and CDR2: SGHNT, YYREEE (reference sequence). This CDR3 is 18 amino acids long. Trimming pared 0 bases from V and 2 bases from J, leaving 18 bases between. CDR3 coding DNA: TGTGCCAGCAGCTTGGTTCTGGGAGGGCCTTACGGCAATCAGCCCCAGCATTTT. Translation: CASSLVLGGPYGNQPQHF.

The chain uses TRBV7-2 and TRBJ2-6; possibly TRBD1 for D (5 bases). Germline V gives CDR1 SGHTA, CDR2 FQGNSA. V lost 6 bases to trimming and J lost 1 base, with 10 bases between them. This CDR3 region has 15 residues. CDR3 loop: CASRPTGSGANVLTF. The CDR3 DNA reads TGTGCCAGCAGACCTACAGGTTCTGGGGCCAACGTCCTGACTTTC.

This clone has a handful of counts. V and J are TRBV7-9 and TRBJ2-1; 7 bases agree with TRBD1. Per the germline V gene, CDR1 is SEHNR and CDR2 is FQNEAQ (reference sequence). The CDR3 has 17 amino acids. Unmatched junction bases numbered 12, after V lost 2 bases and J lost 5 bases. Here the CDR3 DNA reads TGTGCCAGCAGCTTACTCTTGACAGGGAAATATAACAATGAGCAGTTCTTC. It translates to CASSLLLTGKYNNEQFF.

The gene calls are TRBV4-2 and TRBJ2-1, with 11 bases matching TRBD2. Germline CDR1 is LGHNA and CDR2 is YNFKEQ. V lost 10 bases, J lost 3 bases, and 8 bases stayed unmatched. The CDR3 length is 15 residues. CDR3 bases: TGTGCCACCCCACTAGCGGGGGTCGACTACAATGAGCAGTTCTTC. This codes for CATPLAGVDYNEQFF.

The CDR3 coding sequence is TGTGCCAGCAGCTTAAGTCAGGCGGGGGCTGAAGCTTTCTTT. Amino acids: CASSLSQAGAEAFF. The chain uses TRBV7-2 and TRBJ1-1, with D possibly being TRBD1 (5 bases). From germline, CDR1 is SGHTA and CDR2 FQGNSA. This CDR3 has 14 residues. Trimming removed 2 bases at V and 6 bases at J, with 13 bases between. Looking up the rest from reference TRBV7-2 and TRBJ1-1 gives the full variable domain: GAGVSQSPSNKVTEKGKDVELRCDPISGHTALYWYRQSLGQGLEFLIYFQGNSAPDKSGLPSDRFSAERTGGSVSTLTIQRTQQEDSAVYLCASSLSQAGAEAFFGQGTRLTVV.

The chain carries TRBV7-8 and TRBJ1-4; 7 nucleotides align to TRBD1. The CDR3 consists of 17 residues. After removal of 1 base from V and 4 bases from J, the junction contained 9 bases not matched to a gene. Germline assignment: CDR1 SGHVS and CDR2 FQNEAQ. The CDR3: CASSLGDRERINEKLFF. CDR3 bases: TGTGCCAGCAGCTTAGGAGACAGGGAAAGGATTAATGAAAAACTGTTTTTT.

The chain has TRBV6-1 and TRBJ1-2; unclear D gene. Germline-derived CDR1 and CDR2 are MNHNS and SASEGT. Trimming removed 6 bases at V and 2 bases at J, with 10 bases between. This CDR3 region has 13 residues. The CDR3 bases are TGTGCCAGCAGCCGCCAACTAAACTATGGCTACACCTTC. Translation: CASSRQLNYGYTF.

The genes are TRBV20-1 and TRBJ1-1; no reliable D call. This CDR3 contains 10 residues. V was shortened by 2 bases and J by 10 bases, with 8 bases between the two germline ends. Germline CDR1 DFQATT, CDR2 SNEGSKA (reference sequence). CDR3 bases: TGCAGTGCTAGAACAGTTGGAGCTTTCTTT. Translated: CSARTVGAFF.

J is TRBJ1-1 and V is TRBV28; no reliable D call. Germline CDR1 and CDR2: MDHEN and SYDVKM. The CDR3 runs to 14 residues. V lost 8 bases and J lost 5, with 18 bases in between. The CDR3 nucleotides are TGTGCCAGCGGGAACGGTGGGAGCCGGACTGAAGCTTTCTTT. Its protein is CASGNGGSRTEAFF.

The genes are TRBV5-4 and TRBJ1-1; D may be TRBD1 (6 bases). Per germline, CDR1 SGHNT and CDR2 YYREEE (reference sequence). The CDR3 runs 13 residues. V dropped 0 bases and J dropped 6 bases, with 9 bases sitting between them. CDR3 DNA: TGTGCCAGCAGCTTGGGCAGGGGTTCTGAAGCTTTCTTT. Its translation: CASSLGRGSEAFF.

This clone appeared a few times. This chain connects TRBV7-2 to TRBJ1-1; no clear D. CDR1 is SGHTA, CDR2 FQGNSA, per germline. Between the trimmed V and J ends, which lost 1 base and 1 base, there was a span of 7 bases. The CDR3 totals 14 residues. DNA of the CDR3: TGTGCCAGCAGCTTAGTAGCGGGGAACACTGAAGCTTTCTTT. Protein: CASSLVAGNTEAFF.

CDR3 protein: CASSLGGGVHEQYF. DNA for the CDR3: TGCGCCAGCAGCTTAGGAGGGGGCGTGCACGAGCAGTACTTC. This chain uses TRBV5-1 with TRBJ2-7; a possible D gene is TRBD1 (7 bases). The CDR3 has 14 amino acids. Trimming shortened V by 2 bases and J by 5 bases, and 14 bases separated the two germline ends. The V gene's germline CDR1 is SGHRS and CDR2 YFSETQ.